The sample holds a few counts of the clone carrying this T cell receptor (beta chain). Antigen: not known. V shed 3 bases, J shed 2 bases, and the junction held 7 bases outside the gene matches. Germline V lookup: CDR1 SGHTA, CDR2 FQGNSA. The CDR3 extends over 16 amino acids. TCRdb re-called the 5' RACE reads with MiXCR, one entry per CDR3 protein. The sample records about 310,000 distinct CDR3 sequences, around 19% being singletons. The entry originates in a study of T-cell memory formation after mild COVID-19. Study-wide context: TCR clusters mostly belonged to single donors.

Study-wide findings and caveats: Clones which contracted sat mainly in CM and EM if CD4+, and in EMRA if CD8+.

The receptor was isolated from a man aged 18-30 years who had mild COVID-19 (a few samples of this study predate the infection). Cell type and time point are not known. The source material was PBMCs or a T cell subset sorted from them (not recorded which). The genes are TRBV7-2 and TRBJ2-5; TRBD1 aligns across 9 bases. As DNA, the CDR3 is TGTGCCAGCAGCTTTGGGACAGGGTGGGGGCAAGAGACCCAGTACTTC. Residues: CASSFGTGWGQETQYF.